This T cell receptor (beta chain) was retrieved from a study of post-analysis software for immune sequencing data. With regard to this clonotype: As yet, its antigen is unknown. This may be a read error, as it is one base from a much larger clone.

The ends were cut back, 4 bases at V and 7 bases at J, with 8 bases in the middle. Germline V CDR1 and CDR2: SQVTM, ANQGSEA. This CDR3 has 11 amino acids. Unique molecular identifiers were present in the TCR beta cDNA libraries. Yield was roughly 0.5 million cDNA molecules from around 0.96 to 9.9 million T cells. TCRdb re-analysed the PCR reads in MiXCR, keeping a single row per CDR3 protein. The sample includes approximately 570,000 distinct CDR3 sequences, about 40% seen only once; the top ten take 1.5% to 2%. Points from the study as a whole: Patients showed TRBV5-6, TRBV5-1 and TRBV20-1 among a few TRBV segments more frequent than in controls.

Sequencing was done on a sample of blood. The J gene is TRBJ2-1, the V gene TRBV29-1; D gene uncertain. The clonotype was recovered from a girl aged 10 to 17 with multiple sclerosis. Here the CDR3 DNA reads TGCAGCGTTGCGAAGGCAAATGAGCAGTTCTTC. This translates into CSVAKANEQFF.